This TCR beta chain is from a study of response to subunit inactivated influenza vaccine. General study findings and limits: Few new T cells, the authors suggested, are recruited by each seasonal influenza vaccination.

The V end lost 4 bases, the J end lost 0 bases, and 8 bases lay between the germline ends. Germline V gives CDR1 SQVTM, CDR2 ANQGSEA. The CDR3 is made up of 13 amino acids. Of note for this clonotype: Antigen: not known.

TCRdb used MiXCR to reprocess the RT-PCR reads, holding one entry per CDR3 protein. The table shows some 600,000 distinct CDR3 sequences, with around 15% occurring only once. The sample was PBMCs from blood, taken roughly 15 days before vaccination. V gene TRBV29-1 combines with J gene TRBJ2-3; no clear D gene. This TCR derives from a man in his forties or fifties who received an inactivated influenza vaccine. CDR3 loop: CSVGKGSTDTQYF. The CDR3 DNA reads TGCAGCGTTGGGAAGGGTAGCACAGATACGCAGTATTTT.